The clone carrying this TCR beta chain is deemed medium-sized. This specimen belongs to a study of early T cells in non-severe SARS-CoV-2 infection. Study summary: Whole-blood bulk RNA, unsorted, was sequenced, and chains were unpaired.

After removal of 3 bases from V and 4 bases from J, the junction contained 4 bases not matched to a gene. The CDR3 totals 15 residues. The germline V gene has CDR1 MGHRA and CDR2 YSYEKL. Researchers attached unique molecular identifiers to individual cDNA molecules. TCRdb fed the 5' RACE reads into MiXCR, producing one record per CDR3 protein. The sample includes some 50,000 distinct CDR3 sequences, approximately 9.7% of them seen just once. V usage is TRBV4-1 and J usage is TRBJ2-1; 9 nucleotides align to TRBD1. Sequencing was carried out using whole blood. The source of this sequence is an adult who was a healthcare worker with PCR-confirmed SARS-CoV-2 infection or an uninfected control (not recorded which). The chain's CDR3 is CASSQWTGVYNEQFF. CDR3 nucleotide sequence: TGCGCCAGCAGCCAGTGGACAGGGGTATACAATGAGCAGTTCTTC.